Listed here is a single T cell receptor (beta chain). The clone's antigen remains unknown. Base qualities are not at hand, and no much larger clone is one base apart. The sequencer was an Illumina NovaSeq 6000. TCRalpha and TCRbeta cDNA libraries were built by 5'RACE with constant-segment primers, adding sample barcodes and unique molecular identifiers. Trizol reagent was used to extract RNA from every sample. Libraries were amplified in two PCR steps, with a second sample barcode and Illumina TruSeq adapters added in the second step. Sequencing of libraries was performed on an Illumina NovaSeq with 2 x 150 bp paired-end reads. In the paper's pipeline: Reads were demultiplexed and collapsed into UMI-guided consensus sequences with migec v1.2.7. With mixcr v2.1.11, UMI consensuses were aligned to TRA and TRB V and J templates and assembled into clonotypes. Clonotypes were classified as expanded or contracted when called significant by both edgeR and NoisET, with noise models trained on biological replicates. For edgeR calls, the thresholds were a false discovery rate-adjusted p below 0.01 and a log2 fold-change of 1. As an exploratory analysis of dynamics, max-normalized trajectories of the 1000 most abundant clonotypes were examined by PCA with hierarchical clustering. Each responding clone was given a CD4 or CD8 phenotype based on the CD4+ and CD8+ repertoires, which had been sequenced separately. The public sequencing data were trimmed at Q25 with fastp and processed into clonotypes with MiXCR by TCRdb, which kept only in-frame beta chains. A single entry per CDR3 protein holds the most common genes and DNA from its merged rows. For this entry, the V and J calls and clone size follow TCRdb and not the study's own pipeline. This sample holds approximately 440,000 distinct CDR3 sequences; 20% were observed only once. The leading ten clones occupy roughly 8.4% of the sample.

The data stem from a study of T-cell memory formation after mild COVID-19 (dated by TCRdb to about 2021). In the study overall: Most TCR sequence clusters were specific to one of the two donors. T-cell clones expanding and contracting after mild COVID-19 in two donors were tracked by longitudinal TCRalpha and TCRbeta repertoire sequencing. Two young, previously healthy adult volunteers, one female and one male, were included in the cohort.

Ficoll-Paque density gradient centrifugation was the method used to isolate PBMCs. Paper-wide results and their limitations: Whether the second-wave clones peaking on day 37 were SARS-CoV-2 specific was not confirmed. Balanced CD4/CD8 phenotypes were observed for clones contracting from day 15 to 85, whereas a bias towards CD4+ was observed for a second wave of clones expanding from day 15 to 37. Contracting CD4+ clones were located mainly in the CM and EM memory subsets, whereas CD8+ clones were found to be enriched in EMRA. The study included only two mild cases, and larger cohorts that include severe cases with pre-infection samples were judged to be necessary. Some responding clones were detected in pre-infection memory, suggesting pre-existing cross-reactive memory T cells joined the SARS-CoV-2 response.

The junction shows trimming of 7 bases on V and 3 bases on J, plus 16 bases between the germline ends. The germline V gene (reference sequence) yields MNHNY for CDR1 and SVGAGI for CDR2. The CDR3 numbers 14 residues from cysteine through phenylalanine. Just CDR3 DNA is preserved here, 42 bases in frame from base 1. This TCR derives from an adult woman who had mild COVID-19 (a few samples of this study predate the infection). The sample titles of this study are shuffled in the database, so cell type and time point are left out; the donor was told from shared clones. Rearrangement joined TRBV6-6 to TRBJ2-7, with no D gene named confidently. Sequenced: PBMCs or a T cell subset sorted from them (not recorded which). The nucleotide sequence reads TGTGCCAGCACCACTACCGGCGGTATCTACGAGCAGTACTTC. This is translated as CASTTTGGIYEQYF.